One TCR beta chain is described in this entry. The sample belongs to a study of T cell changes during pregnancy in multiple sclerosis. Looked up from germline, CDR1 is SEHNR and CDR2 is FQNEAQ (reference sequence). V lost 1 base and J 0 bases, leaving 6 bases between the germline ends. The CDR3 length is 14 residues. Here immunoSEQ multiplex PCR was the method, and the copy in TCRdb shows in-frame clones only, minus some. The sample includes 90,000 to 120,000 clones, around 92% of them seen just once. The chain links TRBV7-9 to TRBJ1-1; no clear D gene. This sequence originates from a female donor in good health, enrolled as a control in a pregnancy study. The sequencing here drew on peripheral blood, taken in the third trimester of pregnancy. DNA for the CDR3: TGTGCCAGCAGCTTAGATGTCATGAACACTGAAGCTTTCTTT. It translates to CASSLDVMNTEAFF.